Given below is one T cell receptor (beta chain) in context. The antigen is not known. This specimen belongs to a study of OX40 agonist ivuxolimab in advanced cancers. As for the study in general: Patients were roughly 83% male with ages about 20 to 79, mean around 58. Having had anti-PD-1, anti-PD-L1 or anti-CTLA-4 therapy before was allowed, and roughly 40% had some. Study-wide findings and caveats: No determination was made of the antigen specificity of the expanded peripheral T cells. Expanded clones tended on average to be more numerous among CD8+ T cells than CD4+.

The V gene's germline CDR1 is SGDLS and CDR2 YYNGEE. The CDR3 has 15 residues. The ends lost 7 bases at V and 3 bases at J; junction bases unmatched: 11. Clones were read by immunoSEQ multiplex PCR, and TCRdb kept only the in-frame ones, dropping some. The data show tens of thousands of clones, 80% to 90% seen once. Sample: CD4+ or CD8+ T cells sorted from blood, taken in a trial of the OX40 agonist ivuxolimab. The origin of this receptor is an adult with an advanced solid tumor such as melanoma, head and neck, liver or kidney cancer. The V and J genes are TRBV9 and TRBJ2-7, with 9 bases identical to TRBD2. CDR3 sequence: CASGTSRAGGYEQYF. The DNA of the CDR3 is TGTGCCAGCGGGACCAGCCGAGCGGGGGGCTACGAGCAGTACTTC. The full variable domain, its missing parts supplied by reference TRBV9 and TRBJ2-7, is DSGVTQTPKHLITATGQRVTLRCSPRSGDLSVYWYQQSLDQGLQFLIQYYNGEERAKGNILERFSAQQFPDLHSELNLSSLELGDSALYFCASGTSRAGGYEQYFGPGTRLTVT.